The source of this T cell receptor beta chain is a study of blood T cells in healthy people across ages. The study's findings and limits: Naive CD4+ cell counts and diversity both ran higher in long-lived than in aged donors.

This clonotype has only a few counts. Its antigen is as yet unknown. Trimming stripped 3 bases from V and 4 bases from J, with 13 bases between. CDR3 length: 14 residues. CDR1 is MNHNS and CDR2 is SASEGT in the germline V gene. The use of a sample-barcoded 5' primer and a J-beta primer mix characterized a second PCR of roughly 7 to 11 cycles. TCRdb reprocessed the 5' RACE reads via MiXCR and lists one record per CDR3 protein. The table has approximately 1.5 million distinct CDR3 sequences, roughly 32% seen once. The clonotype comes from a young woman in good health. This chain links TRBV6-1 with TRBJ2-7, with TRBD1 as a possible D gene (5 bases). Sequencing used blood. CDR3 coding DNA: TGTGCCAGCAGTGAGATTTCCAGGGCTTACGAGCAGTACTTC. Translating it yields CASSEISRAYEQYF.